This TCR beta chain was identified in a study of T-cell reconstitution after alpha-beta-depleted transplantation in children. For TCRbeta, the library was prepared with unique molecular identifiers. MiXCR was run by TCRdb on the PCR reads, yielding one entry per CDR3 protein. The sample shows approximately 520,000 distinct CDR3 sequences, over 25% of them seen only once. V was cut by 4 bases and J by 0 bases, with 10 bases left in between. The CDR3 loop spans 14 amino acids. Germline V gene lookup returns CDR1 ENHRY and CDR2 SYGVKD. The sample in question was PBMCs from the stem cell graft donor, obtained from the stem cell graft. The rearrangement links TRBV10-3 to TRBJ2-7; D ambiguous. The source of this sequence is a human donor who donated a stem cell graft to a child with aplastic anemia. CDR3 coding DNA: TGTGCCATCAGTGGTTCGGCAGACTCCTACGAGCAGTACTTC. It specifies CAISGSADSYEQYF.